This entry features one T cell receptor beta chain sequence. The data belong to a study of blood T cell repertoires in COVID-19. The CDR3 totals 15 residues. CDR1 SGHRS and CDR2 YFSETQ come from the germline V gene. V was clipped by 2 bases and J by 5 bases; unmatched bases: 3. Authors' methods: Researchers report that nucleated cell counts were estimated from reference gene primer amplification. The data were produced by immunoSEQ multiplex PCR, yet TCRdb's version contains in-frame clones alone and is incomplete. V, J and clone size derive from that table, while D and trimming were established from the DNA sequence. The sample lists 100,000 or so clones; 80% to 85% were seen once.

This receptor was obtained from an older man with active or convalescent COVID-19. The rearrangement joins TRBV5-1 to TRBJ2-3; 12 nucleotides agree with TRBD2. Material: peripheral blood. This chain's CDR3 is CASSFASGGGDTQYF. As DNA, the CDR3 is TGCGCCAGCAGCTTTGCTAGCGGGGGGGGAGATACGCAGTATTTT.